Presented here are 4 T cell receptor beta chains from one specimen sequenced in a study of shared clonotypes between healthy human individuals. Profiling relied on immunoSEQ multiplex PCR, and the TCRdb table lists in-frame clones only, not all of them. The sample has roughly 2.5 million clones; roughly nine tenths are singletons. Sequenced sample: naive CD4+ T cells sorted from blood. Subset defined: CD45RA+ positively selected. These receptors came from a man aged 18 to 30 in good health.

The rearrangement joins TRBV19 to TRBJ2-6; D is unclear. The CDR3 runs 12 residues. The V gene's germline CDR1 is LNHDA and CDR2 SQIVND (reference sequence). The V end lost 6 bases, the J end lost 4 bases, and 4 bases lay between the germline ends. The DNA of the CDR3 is TGTGCCAGTAGGGTAGGGGCCAACGTCCTGACTTTC. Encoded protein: CASRVGANVLTF. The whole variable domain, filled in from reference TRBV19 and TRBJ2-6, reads DGGITQSPKYLFRKEGQNVTLSCEQNLNHDAMYWYRQDPGQGLRLIYYSQIVNDFQKGDIAEGYSVSREKKESFPLTVTSAQKNPTAFYLCASRVGANVLTFGAGSRLTVL.

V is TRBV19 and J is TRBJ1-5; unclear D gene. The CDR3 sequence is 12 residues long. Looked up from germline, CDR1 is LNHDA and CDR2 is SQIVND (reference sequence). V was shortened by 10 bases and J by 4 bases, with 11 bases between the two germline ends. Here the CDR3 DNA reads TGTGCCACCCGAGAGATAAATCAGCCCCAGCATTTT. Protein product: CATREINQPQHF. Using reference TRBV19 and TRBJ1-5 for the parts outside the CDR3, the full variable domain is DGGITQSPKYLFRKEGQNVTLSCEQNLNHDAMYWYRQDPGQGLRLIYYSQIVNDFQKGDIAEGYSVSREKKESFPLTVTSAQKNPTAFYLCATREINQPQHFGDGTRLSIL.

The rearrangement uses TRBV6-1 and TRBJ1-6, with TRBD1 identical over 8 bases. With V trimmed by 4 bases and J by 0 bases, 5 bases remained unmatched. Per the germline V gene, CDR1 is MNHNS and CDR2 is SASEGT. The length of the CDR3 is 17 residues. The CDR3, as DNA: TGTGCCAGCAGTGGACAGGGGTTGCTCTCCTATAATTCACCCCTCCACTTT. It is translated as CASSGQGLLSYNSPLHF.

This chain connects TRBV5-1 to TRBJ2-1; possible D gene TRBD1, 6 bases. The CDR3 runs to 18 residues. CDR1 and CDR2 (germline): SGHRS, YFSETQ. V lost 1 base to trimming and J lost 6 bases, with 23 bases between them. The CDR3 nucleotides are TGCGCCAGCAGCTTGTGGGGACCGAGGGGGACGGTCAGCAATGAGCAGTTCTTC. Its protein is CASSLWGPRGTVSNEQFF.